Here is one T cell receptor beta chain with its context. This entry is derived from a study of blood T cell repertoires in COVID-19. Study information: In each case, the material was cDNA or gDNA derived from T cells, B-cell-depleted T cells, or PBMCs.

Generated by immunoSEQ multiplex PCR, the TCRdb table keeps only in-frame clones and is missing some. This repertoire shows approximately 120,000 clones, around 74% found once; its top ten account for more than 5.5%. From germline, CDR1 is SGHNT and CDR2 YENEEA. Trimming left V 1 base short and J 4 bases short, with 13 bases between. The CDR3 is made up of 15 amino acids. The sample consisted of peripheral blood. The TCR was taken from a man aged 60 to 69 with acute or convalescent COVID-19. The chain has TRBV11-3 and TRBJ1-1; D possibly corresponds to TRBD1 (5 bases). The CDR3 sequence: CASSLVGLGGTEAFF. CDR3 bases: TGTGCCAGCAGCTTAGTGGGGCTGGGGGGCACTGAAGCTTTCTTT.